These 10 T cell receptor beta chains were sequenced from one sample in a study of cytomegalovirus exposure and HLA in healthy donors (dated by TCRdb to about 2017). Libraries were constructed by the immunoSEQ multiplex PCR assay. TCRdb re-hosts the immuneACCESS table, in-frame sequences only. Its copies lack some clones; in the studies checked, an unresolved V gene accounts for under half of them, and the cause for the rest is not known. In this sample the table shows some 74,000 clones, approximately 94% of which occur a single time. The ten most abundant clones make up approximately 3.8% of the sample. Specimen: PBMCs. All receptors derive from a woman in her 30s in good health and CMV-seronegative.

The CDR3 sequence: CASSQDRFGAGGFADTQYF. CDR3 bases: TGTGCCAGCAGCCAAGATCGGTTTGGAGCGGGGGGGTTCGCAGATACGCAGTATTTT. The chain links TRBV4-2 to TRBJ2-3, with 10 bases that match TRBD2. V dropped 0 bases and J dropped 4; count of bases not matched to a gene: 13. In germline, CDR1 is LGHNA, CDR2 YNFKEQ. The CDR3 extends over 19 amino acids.

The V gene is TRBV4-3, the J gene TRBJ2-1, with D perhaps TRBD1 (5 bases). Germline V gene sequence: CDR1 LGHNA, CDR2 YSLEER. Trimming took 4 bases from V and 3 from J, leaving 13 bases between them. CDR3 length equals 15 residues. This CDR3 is CASSPRVDSYNEQFF. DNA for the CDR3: TGCGCCAGCAGCCCTAGGGTCGACAGCTACAATGAGCAGTTCTTC.

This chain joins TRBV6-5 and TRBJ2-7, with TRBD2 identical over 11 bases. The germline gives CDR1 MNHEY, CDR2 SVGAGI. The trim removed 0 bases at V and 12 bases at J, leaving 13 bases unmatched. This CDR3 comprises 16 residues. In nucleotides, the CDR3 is TGTGCCAGCAGTTACTCGTCCGGGACTAGCGGAGCCCTATGGTACTTC. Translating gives CASSYSSGTSGALWYF.

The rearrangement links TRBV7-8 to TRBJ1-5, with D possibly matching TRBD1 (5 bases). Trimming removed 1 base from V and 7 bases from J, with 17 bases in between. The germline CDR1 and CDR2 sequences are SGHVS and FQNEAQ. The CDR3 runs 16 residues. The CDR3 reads CASSLGPWQGIQPQHF. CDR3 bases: TGTGCCAGCAGCTTAGGGCCTTGGCAGGGAATACAGCCCCAGCATTTT.

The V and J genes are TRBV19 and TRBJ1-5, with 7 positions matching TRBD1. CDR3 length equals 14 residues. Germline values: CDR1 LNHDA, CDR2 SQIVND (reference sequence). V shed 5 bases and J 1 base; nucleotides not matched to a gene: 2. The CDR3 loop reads CASSPDRSNQPQHF. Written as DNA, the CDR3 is TGTGCCAGTAGTCCGGACAGGAGCAATCAGCCCCAGCATTTT. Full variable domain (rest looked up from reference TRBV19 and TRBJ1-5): DGGITQSPKYLFRKEGQNVTLSCEQNLNHDAMYWYRQDPGQGLRLIYYSQIVNDFQKGDIAEGYSVSREKKESFPLTVTSAQKNPTAFYLCASSPDRSNQPQHFGDGTRLSIL.

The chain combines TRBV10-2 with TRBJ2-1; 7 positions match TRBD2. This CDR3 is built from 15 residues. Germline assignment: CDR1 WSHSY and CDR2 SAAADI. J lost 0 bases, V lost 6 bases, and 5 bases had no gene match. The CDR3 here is CASSAGVSSYNEQFF. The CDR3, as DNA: TGCGCCAGCAGCGCGGGGGTTAGCTCCTACAATGAGCAGTTCTTC.

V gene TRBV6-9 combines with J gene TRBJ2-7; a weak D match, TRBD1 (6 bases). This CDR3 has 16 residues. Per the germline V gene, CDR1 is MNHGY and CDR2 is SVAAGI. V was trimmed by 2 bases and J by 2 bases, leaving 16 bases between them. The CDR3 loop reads CASSYTAGTSPYEQYF. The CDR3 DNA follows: TGTGCCAGCAGTTATACTGCCGGGACATCACCCTACGAGCAGTACTTC.

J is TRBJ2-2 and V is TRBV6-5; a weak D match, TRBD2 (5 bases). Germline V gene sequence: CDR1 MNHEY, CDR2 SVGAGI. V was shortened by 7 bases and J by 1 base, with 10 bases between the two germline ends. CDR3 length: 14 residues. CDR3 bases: TGTGCCAGCACCCCCCGGGGGAACACCGGGGAGCTGTTTTTT. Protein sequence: CASTPRGNTGELFF.

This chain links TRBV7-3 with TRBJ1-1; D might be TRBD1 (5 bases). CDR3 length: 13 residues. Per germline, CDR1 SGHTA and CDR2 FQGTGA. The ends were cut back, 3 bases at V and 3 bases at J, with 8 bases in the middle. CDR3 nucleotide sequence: TGTGCCAGCAGCTTGACAGAGGACACTGAAGCTTTCTTT. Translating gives CASSLTEDTEAFF.

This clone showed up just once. The CDR3, as DNA: TGTGCCAGCAGTTTAGTGATTTCCGGGACTGAAGCTTTCTTT. Translated, it gives CASSLVISGTEAFF. The chain carries TRBV27 and TRBJ1-1; the D is unclear. The CDR3 consists of 14 residues. Per germline, CDR1 MNHEY and CDR2 SMNVEV (reference sequence). Trimming took 2 bases from V and 5 from J, leaving 12 bases between them.